The 13 T cell receptor beta chains given below trace back to one sample, sequenced in a study of blood T cells in healthy people across ages. PCR was performed a second time for about 7 to 12 cycles using a sample-barcoded 5' primer and a J-beta primer mix. TCRdb processed the 5' RACE reads anew with MiXCR; each CDR3 protein has one entry. The sample records roughly 1.7 million distinct CDR3 sequences, roughly a third being singletons. Sequenced material: blood. All receptors derive from a woman aged 25 to 45 in good health.

This clonotype was detected a few times. The gene calls are TRBV30 and TRBJ2-3, with unresolved D. Trimming took off 3 bases at V and 9 bases at J, with 13 bases between the two ends. The CDR3 has 12 residues. Germline CDR1 reads GTSNPN; CDR2 reads SVGIG (reference sequence). The CDR3 protein is CAWRQNTETQYF. The CDR3 DNA reads TGTGCCTGGAGACAAAACACGGAGACGCAGTATTTT.

This clonotype came up a few times. This chain connects TRBV20-1 to TRBJ1-5; 11 nucleotides align to TRBD1. CDR3 length: 14 residues. V lost 4 bases to trimming and J lost 6 bases; unmatched junction nucleotides: 5. Germline CDR1 DFQATT, CDR2 SNEGSKA (reference sequence). CDR3 in amino acids: CSATPGQGGQPQHF. CDR3 DNA: TGCAGTGCTACCCCGGGACAGGGGGGTCAGCCCCAGCATTTT.

The CDR3 region is CASSLDVTGNIYGYTF. The DNA for the CDR3 is TGTGCCAGCAGCTTAGACGTGACAGGAAACATTTATGGCTACACCTTC. The chain is built from TRBV7-9 and TRBJ1-2, with D possibly matching TRBD1 (6 bases). Germline V gene data show CDR1 as SEHNR and CDR2 as FQNEAQ (reference sequence). This CDR3 is built from 16 residues. V was pared by 1 base and J by 5 bases, with 17 bases between.

The table lists this clonotype with many counts. The rearrangement joins TRBV4-1 to TRBJ2-6; TRBD1 might be the D (6 bases). The CDR3 length is 15 residues. CDR1 MGHRA and CDR2 YSYEKL come from the germline V gene. V was shortened by 11 bases and J by 0 bases, with 14 bases between the two germline ends. As DNA, the CDR3 is TGCGCCGGGGGCGACAGTCCCTCTGGGGCCAACGTCCTGACTTTC. Encoded protein: CAGGDSPSGANVLTF.

The rearrangement joins TRBV6-5 to TRBJ2-7, with D perhaps matching TRBD1 or TRBD2 (6 bases each). The germline V gene has CDR1 MNHEY and CDR2 SVGAGI. The CDR3 runs 14 residues. V lost 6 bases, J lost 3 bases, and 15 bases lay in between. In DNA, the CDR3 is TGTGCCAGCAGGTCGGGGGCAGGAGTCTACGAGCAGTACTTC. Translated, it gives CASRSGAGVYEQYF.

A single count supports this clonotype. The CDR3 ends on some other residue instead of the conserved phenylalanine or tryptophan, so this is likely a read error. The chain joins TRBV27 to TRBJ2-7, with D perhaps assigned TRBD1 or TRBD2 (5 bases each). CDR1 is MNHEY, CDR2 SMNVEV, per germline (reference sequence). Trimming removed 6 bases at V and 7 bases at J, with 19 bases between. The CDR3 length is 14 residues. The CDR3 sequence: CASRMPGTRREQYL. For the CDR3, the DNA is TGTGCCAGCAGGATGCCGGGGACCCGACGGGAGCAGTACCTC.

The chain employs TRBV12-3 or TRBV12-4 and TRBJ2-7, with TRBD2 matching over 12 bases. The trim removed 1 base at V and 1 base at J, leaving 5 bases unmatched. This CDR3 is built from 17 residues. The CDR3 here is CASSLGLAGGFSYEQYF. CDR3 bases: TGTGCCAGCAGTTTAGGGCTAGCGGGGGGGTTTTCCTACGAGCAGTACTTC.

The chain carries TRBV10-3 and TRBJ2-6; 11 bases are a match to TRBD1. CDR3 length: 15 residues. Looked up from germline, CDR1 is ENHRY and CDR2 is SYGVKD. Losses at the gene ends were 11 bases for V and 2 bases for J; bases not matched to a gene: 5. The CDR3 loop is CALWDRGAGANVLTF. Written as DNA, the CDR3 is TGTGCCTTATGGGACAGGGGGGCTGGGGCCAACGTCCTGACTTTC.

This clonotype was counted between two and nine times. This chain connects TRBV24-1 to TRBJ2-1; 9 nucleotides match TRBD2. CDR3 size: 15 residues. V was clipped by 4 bases and J by 11 bases; unmatched bases: 11. Germline V gene data show CDR1 as KGHDR and CDR2 as SFDVKD. Written as DNA, the CDR3 is TGTGCCACCAGTGACCTAGCGGGGCCGCAGGGAAAGCAGTTCTTC. Its protein product is CATSDLAGPQGKQFF.

The gene calls are TRBV27 and TRBJ2-1; tentative D call: TRBD1 (5 bases). V lost 6 bases and J 8 bases, leaving 17 bases between the germline ends. The CDR3 is 14 residues long. CDR1 MNHEY and CDR2 SMNVEV come from the germline V gene (reference sequence). CDR3 bases: TGTGCCAGCAGGTTAAATGGGCAGGGCTATGAGCAGTTCTTC. Translating it yields CASRLNGQGYEQFF.

This clonotype was counted once. One end of the junction fails to match germline, which may point to a read error. V gene TRBV7-2 combines with J gene TRBJ2-4; the D gene is possibly TRBD2 (6 bases). The CDR3 sequence is 15 residues long. Looked up from germline, CDR1 is SGHTA and CDR2 is FQGNSA. The CDR3: CASSLVREAKTIQYF. CDR3 nucleotides: TGTGCCAGCAGCTTAGTCAGGGAGGCCAAAACCATTCAGTACTTC.

V is TRBV2 and J is TRBJ2-7; a possible D gene is TRBD1 (6 bases). Trimming cost V 3 bases and J 6 bases, with 9 bases left between them. The CDR3 has 12 residues. Germline lookup yields CDR1 SNHLY and CDR2 FYNNEI. The CDR3 sequence: CASSEGRGEQYF. For the CDR3, the DNA is TGTGCCAGCAGTGAGGGCAGGGGCGAGCAGTACTTC.

V and J are TRBV5-4 and TRBJ2-7; TRBD1 or TRBD2 may be the D gene (5 bases each). This CDR3 has 13 residues. Looked up from germline, CDR1 is SGHNT and CDR2 is YYREEE (reference sequence). V lost 4 bases, J lost 12 bases, and 20 bases lay in between. CDR3 bases: TGTGCCAGCAGCGAGGGAGTGGGGGAGACCCGGTACTTC. This encodes CASSEGVGETRYF.